This entry lists 30 T cell receptor beta chains sequenced from one sample in a study of cytomegalovirus exposure and HLA in healthy donors. Measured with immunoSEQ multiplex PCR; TCRdb has only the in-frame clones, and not every one. The sample holds about 150,000 clones, about 82% seen once. Sequencing was carried out using PBMCs. These receptors originate from a human donor in good health.

The chain uses TRBV15 and TRBJ1-1; D unresolved. The V gene lost 0 bases and the J gene lost 0 bases, with 2 bases spanning the gap. This CDR3 has 13 residues. The germline CDR1 and CDR2 sequences are LNHNV and YYDKDF (reference sequence). The CDR3 reads CATSRDVNTEAFF. CDR3 nucleotides: TGTGCCACCAGCAGAGACGTGAACACTGAAGCTTTCTTT.

V and J are TRBV19 and TRBJ1-5; tentatively, D is TRBD1 (6 bases). The length of the CDR3 is 13 residues. Germline CDR1 is LNHDA and CDR2 is SQIVND (reference sequence). V lost 9 bases to trimming and J lost 7 bases, with 16 bases between them. The CDR3 here is CASRGPEEQPQHF. The DNA of the CDR3 is TGTGCCAGCAGGGGTCCGGAGGAACAGCCCCAGCATTTT.

This CDR3 is CASNHRENTEAFF. The CDR3 nucleotides read TGTGCCAGCAACCACAGGGAGAACACTGAAGCTTTCTTT. This chain connects TRBV27 to TRBJ1-1, with D possibly matching TRBD1 (6 bases). The CDR3 is 13 residues long. V lost 7 bases and J 1 base, leaving 10 bases between the germline ends. Per the germline V gene, CDR1 is MNHEY and CDR2 is SMNVEV (reference sequence).

J is TRBJ2-7 and V is TRBV19; D is possibly TRBD1 (6 bases). V dropped 6 bases and J dropped 2 bases, with 14 bases sitting between them. Per the germline V gene, CDR1 is LNHDA and CDR2 is SQIVND (reference sequence). This CDR3 spans 14 amino acids. CDR3 sequence: CASRRTATTYEQYF. CDR3 in DNA: TGTGCCAGTAGGAGGACAGCGACCACCTACGAGCAGTACTTC.

The CDR3 nucleotides read TGTGCCAGTAGTGGGTGGATCGGGACTAAGAATGAGCAGTTCTTC. This codes for CASSGWIGTKNEQFF. This chain uses TRBV19 with TRBJ2-1, with 7 positions matching TRBD2. The CDR3 contains 15 residues. The germline V gene has CDR1 LNHDA and CDR2 SQIVND (reference sequence). V was pared by 5 bases and J by 7 bases, with 11 bases of the junction left unmatched.

V and J are TRBV6-1 and TRBJ2-1; TRBD1 is a possible D gene (5 bases). This CDR3 has 14 residues. The germline V gene has CDR1 MNHNS and CDR2 SASEGT. CDR3 DNA sequence: TGTGCTTCCCGAAAGGGGCTCCAATACAATGAGCAGTTCTTC. Amino acids: CASRKGLQYNEQFF.

This chain connects TRBV5-8 to TRBJ1-5; possibly TRBD1 for D (6 bases). The CDR3 runs 14 residues. V dropped 4 bases and J dropped 4 bases, with 12 bases sitting between them. Germline lookup yields CDR1 SGHTS and CDR2 YDEGEE. The CDR3 coding sequence is TGTGCCAGCAGCCAGAAGGGGGTGAATCAGCCCCAGCATTTT. This codes for CASSQKGVNQPQHF.

The chain has TRBV29-1 and TRBJ2-1, with TRBD2 matching over 9 bases. This CDR3 region has 14 residues. Losses at the gene ends were 5 bases for V and 4 bases for J; bases not matched to a gene: 6. Looked up from germline, CDR1 is SQVTM and CDR2 is ANQGSEA. CDR3 region: CSVLGLAGYNEQFF. CDR3 DNA sequence: TGCAGCGTTCTCGGTCTAGCGGGATACAATGAGCAGTTCTTC.

The chain joins TRBV10-3 to TRBJ1-1; a weak D match, TRBD1 (5 bases). The germline V gene has CDR1 ENHRY and CDR2 SYGVKD. The CDR3 consists of 12 residues. Trimming took off 3 bases at V and 5 bases at J, with 7 bases between the two ends. The CDR3 DNA follows: TGTGCCATCAGTGATAGGGGTACTGAAGCTTTCTTT. It yields the protein CAISDRGTEAFF.

The J gene is TRBJ2-6, the V gene TRBV27, with D possibly TRBD2 on 5 matching bases. Per germline, CDR1 MNHEY and CDR2 SMNVEV (reference sequence). The V end lost 8 bases, the J end lost 0 bases, and 11 bases lay between the germline ends. The CDR3 has 15 residues. CDR3: CASSEAHSGANVLTF. CDR3 coding DNA: TGTGCCAGCTCGGAGGCTCACTCTGGGGCCAACGTCCTGACTTTC.

This chain joins TRBV4-1 and TRBJ2-5, with no clear D. Trimming removed 0 bases from V and 5 bases from J, with 13 bases in between. The CDR3 contains 15 residues. Per the germline V gene, CDR1 is MGHRA and CDR2 is YSYEKL. The CDR3 region has the DNA TGCGCCAGCAGCCAAGATTCTGGCATTAAGGAGACCCAGTACTTC. Its translation is CASSQDSGIKETQYF.

The chain employs TRBV2 and TRBJ2-3, with no clear D. The CDR3 runs to 13 residues. Deletions cut 8 bases from V and 0 bases from J, with 9 bases between. Germline V CDR1 and CDR2: SNHLY, FYNNEI. CDR3 residues: CASLRHSTDTQYF. In DNA, the CDR3 is TGTGCCAGCTTGAGACATAGCACAGATACGCAGTATTTT. The full variable domain, rest sourced from reference TRBV2 and TRBJ2-3, is EPEVTQTPSHQVTQMGQEVILRCVPISNHLYFYWYRQILGQKVEFLVSFYNNEISEKSEIFDDQFSVERPDGSNFTLKIRSTKLEDSAMYFCASLRHSTDTQYFGPGTRLTVL.

The rearrangement uses TRBV18 and TRBJ1-3, with 7 nucleotides matching TRBD1. V shed 4 bases, J shed 6 bases, and the junction held 6 bases outside the gene matches. The CDR3 spans 14 residues. Germline V lookup: CDR1 KGHSH, CDR2 LQKENI. CDR3 nucleotides: TGTGCCAGCTCACAACAGGGGTTGGAAAACACCATATATTTT. This codes for CASSQQGLENTIYF.

The rearrangement uses TRBV7-9 and TRBJ2-3, with D perhaps matching TRBD2 (5 bases). Germline loops: CDR1 SEHNR, CDR2 FQNEAQ (reference sequence). CDR3 size: 14 residues. V was trimmed by 0 bases and J by 5 bases, leaving 9 bases between them. CDR3: CASSLAPGGDTQYF. The CDR3 coding sequence is TGTGCCAGCAGCTTAGCCCCAGGAGGAGATACGCAGTATTTT.

The chain uses TRBV30 and TRBJ1-5; no firm D call. CDR1 is GTSNPN and CDR2 is SVGIG in the germline V gene (reference sequence). CDR3 length equals 15 residues. Trimming removed 5 bases at V and 1 base at J, with 15 bases between. The CDR3 DNA follows: TGTGCCTGGGACGCAAAACGGGGAAGCAATCAGCCCCAGCATTTT. Translation gives CAWDAKRGSNQPQHF.

The V call is TRBV5-1, the J call TRBJ2-3; D is possibly TRBD2 (5 bases). The CDR3 covers 16 residues. The V and J ends lost 1 base and 0 bases respectively, with 12 bases between them. Germline values: CDR1 SGHRS, CDR2 YFSETQ. The CDR3 nucleotides read TGCGCCAGCAGCTTGTACTCGGGATCTAGCACAGATACGCAGTATTTT. Translating it yields CASSLYSGSSTDTQYF.

The chain carries TRBV27 and TRBJ1-5; D remains ambiguous. This CDR3 spans 15 amino acids. Trimming shortened V by 5 bases and J by 2 bases, and 13 bases separated the two germline ends. Germline V gives CDR1 MNHEY, CDR2 SMNVEV (reference sequence). The CDR3 nucleotides are TGTGCCAGCAGTCCCCGCGTGATGCGCAATCAGCCCCAGCATTTT. Amino acids: CASSPRVMRNQPQHF.

V is TRBV19 and J is TRBJ2-1; TRBD1 agrees at 9 bases. Looked up from germline, CDR1 is LNHDA and CDR2 is SQIVND (reference sequence). CDR3 length equals 13 residues. V dropped 4 bases and J dropped 10; count of bases not matched to a gene: 5. The CDR3 reads CASSTQGAKEQFF. The CDR3 region has the DNA TGTGCCAGTAGTACACAGGGGGCTAAGGAGCAGTTCTTC. The full variable domain, in which reference TRBV19 and TRBJ2-1 provide the parts outside the CDR3, is DGGITQSPKYLFRKEGQNVTLSCEQNLNHDAMYWYRQDPGQGLRLIYYSQIVNDFQKGDIAEGYSVSREKKESFPLTVTSAQKNPTAFYLCASSTQGAKEQFFGPGTRLTVL.

The chain employs TRBV5-1 and TRBJ1-5, with 8 positions matching TRBD1. The CDR3 contains 15 residues. Trimming at V came to 0 bases and at J to 5 bases, leaving 4 bases not matched to a gene. Germline V gene sequence: CDR1 SGHRS, CDR2 YFSETQ. The CDR3 DNA reads TGCGCCAGCAGCTTGGAGGCAGGGGGCTATCAGCCCCAGCATTTT. Encoded protein: CASSLEAGGYQPQHF.

J is TRBJ1-1 and V is TRBV5-6; 9 nucleotides agree with TRBD1. CDR3 length: 14 residues. From germline, CDR1 is SGHDT and CDR2 YYEEEE. The J segment lost 6 bases and the V segment lost 3 bases, leaving 6 bases of the junction unmatched. The chain's CDR3 is CASSSRDRVPEAFF. The CDR3, as DNA: TGTGCCAGCAGCTCCCGGGACAGGGTCCCTGAAGCTTTCTTT.

The chain joins TRBV4-3 to TRBJ2-6; no firm D call. This CDR3 has 16 amino acids. The ends were cut back, 0 bases at V and 2 bases at J, with 8 bases in the middle. Germline CDR1 is LGHNA and CDR2 is YSLEER. The CDR3 bases are TGCGCCAGCAGCCAAGATCCGAGCACTGGGGCCAACGTCCTGACTTTC. Residues: CASSQDPSTGANVLTF.

This clone appeared once. This chain uses TRBV27 with TRBJ2-3, with a weak D call TRBD1 (6 bases). With 5 bases removed from V and 2 bases from J, the gap between germline ends came to 11 bases. The CDR3 sequence is 14 residues long. Per germline, CDR1 MNHEY and CDR2 SMNVEV (reference sequence). The CDR3 DNA sequence: TGTGCCAGCAGTGACAGGAAACCCACAGATACGCAGTATTTT. Protein sequence: CASSDRKPTDTQYF.

This clone occurred once. V is TRBV27 and J is TRBJ1-5, with 8 bases aligning to TRBD1. Germline V gives CDR1 MNHEY, CDR2 SMNVEV (reference sequence). V shed 0 bases, J shed 3 bases, and the junction held 1 base outside the gene matches. The CDR3 contains 15 residues. The CDR3 here is CASSLSRGPNQPQHF. Here the CDR3 DNA reads TGTGCCAGCAGTTTATCCAGGGGGCCCAATCAGCCCCAGCATTTT.

This clone was recorded once. The chain links TRBV27 to TRBJ2-1, with 8 bases fitting TRBD2. CDR3 length: 14 amino acids. The germline V gene encodes CDR1 MNHEY and CDR2 SMNVEV (reference sequence). J lost 6 bases, V lost 3 bases, and 4 bases had no gene match. The CDR3 DNA is TGTGCCAGCAGTTTCGAGACTAGCGTCAATGAGCAGTTCTTC. As protein: CASSFETSVNEQFF.

The rearrangement links TRBV5-5 to TRBJ2-7, with 8 bases matching TRBD2. CDR3 length: 16 amino acids. J was trimmed by 3 bases and V by 4 bases; bases with no gene match: 12. Germline loops: CDR1 SGHKS, CDR2 YYEKEE (reference sequence). In nucleotides, the CDR3 is TGTGCCAGCAGCCCCTCCGTGTTAGCGGGGAACTACGAGCAGTACTTC. This codes for CASSPSVLAGNYEQYF.

This sequence joins TRBV27 and TRBJ1-1; 8 positions match TRBD1. Germline CDR1 is MNHEY and CDR2 is SMNVEV (reference sequence). The CDR3 length is 14 residues. Trimming cost V 6 bases and J 8 bases; bases outside gene matches: 11. CDR3: CASRVHAGGSEAFF. The CDR3 bases are TGTGCCAGCAGGGTACACGCAGGGGGCTCAGAAGCTTTCTTT.

The V and J genes are TRBV6-1 and TRBJ1-1; a possible D gene is TRBD1 (6 bases). Trimming took 8 bases from V and 0 from J, leaving 10 bases between them. CDR3 size: 13 residues. Germline values: CDR1 MNHNS, CDR2 SASEGT. The CDR3 coding sequence is TGTGCCAGCCGGGGGGACATGAACACTGAAGCTTTCTTT. Protein product: CASRGDMNTEAFF.

The V and J genes are TRBV7-9 and TRBJ1-1; D is possibly TRBD1 (5 bases). This CDR3 has 17 amino acids. Germline V gives CDR1 SEHNR, CDR2 FQNEAQ (reference sequence). Between the trimmed V and J ends, which lost 7 bases and 0 bases, there was a span of 21 bases. The CDR3 coding sequence is TGTGCCAGCACCGCCGGACACGGGGGATGGATGAACACTGAAGCTTTCTTT. It translates to CASTAGHGGWMNTEAFF.

CDR3 region: CASSLEGGAGNTIYF. The CDR3 DNA follows: TGTGCCAGCAGCTTAGAGGGAGGGGCTGGAAACACCATATATTTT. The chain recombines TRBV7-6 with TRBJ1-3, with D possibly being TRBD1 (5 bases). Germline-derived CDR1 and CDR2 are SGHVS and FNYEAQ. CDR3 size: 15 residues. The V and J ends lost 1 base and 2 bases respectively, with 9 bases between them. The whole variable domain, remainder taken from reference TRBV7-6 and TRBJ1-3, is GAGVSQSPRYKVTKRGQDVALRCDPISGHVSLYWYRQALGQGPEFLTYFNYEAQQDKSGLPNDRFSAERPEGSISTLTIQRTEQRDSAMYRCASSLEGGAGNTIYFGEGSWLTVV.

This chain joins TRBV28 and TRBJ1-1; TRBD1 is a possible D gene (5 bases). Trimming removed 2 bases from V and 0 bases from J, with 13 bases in between. Germline values: CDR1 MDHEN, CDR2 SYDVKM. The CDR3 is 16 residues long. In DNA form, the CDR3 reads TGTGCCAGCAGTTTACCTCAGGGTGGGCTGAACACTGAAGCTTTCTTT. This sequence encodes CASSLPQGGLNTEAFF.